This TCR beta chain was captured in a study of blood T cells in healthy people across ages. Combining a sample-barcoded 5' primer with a J-beta primer mix, a second PCR ran for about 7 to 11 cycles. Each CDR3 protein is one row after TCRdb ran MiXCR on the 5' RACE reads. The table lists some 1,000,000 distinct CDR3 sequences, about 23% of them singletons. The CDR3 contains 14 residues. V shed 2 bases and J shed 1 base, with 8 bases lying between them. CDR1 is SGHTA and CDR2 is FQGTGA in the germline V gene. General study results and limits: Long-lived donors carried more naive CD4+ cells and greater diversity than aged donors.

This clonotype was found a few times. Its antigen is currently unknown. This sample also belongs to another study, concerning T cells of mothers and their children. That investigation notes: Mother-child pairs who were related displayed a slightly higher overlap than unrelated pairs, a difference that was non-significant.

The chain joins TRBV7-3 to TRBJ2-5; D is perhaps TRBD1 (5 bases). The sequenced sample was blood. This sequence originates from a girl aged 2-10 years in good health. The CDR3 protein is CASSLGHSQETQYF. As DNA, the CDR3 is TGTGCCAGCAGCTTAGGACACTCCCAAGAGACCCAGTACTTC.